The rows below give T cell receptor beta chains drawn from one sample of a study of cytomegalovirus exposure and HLA in healthy donors. Assay: immunoSEQ multiplex PCR; the TCRdb copy retains only in-frame clones and omits some. In the table there are 100,000 to 150,000 clones, roughly 80% of which are singletons. The sequenced material came from PBMCs. All receptors derive from a boy under 18 in good health and CMV-seronegative. CDR3s include the opening cysteine and the closing phenylalanine or tryptophan. The D gene is left open where the match is weak. A row's size may be missing; if present it is once, few, many or a size class.

j_gene	v_gene	d_gene	abundance	CDR3aa	CDR3nt
TRBJ2-2	TRBV5-1	NA	NA	CASSSYPSTGELFF	TGCGCCAGCAGCTCCTACCCGAGCACCGGGGAGCTGTTTTTT
TRBJ1-1	TRBV6-5	TRBD1	NA	CASSPGQGWTEAFF	TGTGCCAGCAGTCCGGGACAGGGTTGGACTGAAGCTTTCTTT
TRBJ2-1	TRBV9	TRBD2	NA	CASSVERESSYNEQFF	TGTGCCAGCAGCGTCGAGCGGGAGAGCTCCTACAATGAGCAGTTCTTC
TRBJ1-1	TRBV2	TRBD1	NA	CASNRGWTEAFF	TGTGCCAGCAACAGGGGTTGGACTGAAGCTTTCTTT
TRBJ1-2	TRBV7-9	NA	NA	CASSPTTGSWDGYTF	TGTGCCAGCAGCCCAACCACAGGGTCGTGGGATGGCTACACCTTC
TRBJ2-1	TRBV9	TRBD2	NA	CASSTGLAGASEQFF	TGTGCCAGCAGCACGGGACTAGCGGGAGCCTCCGAGCAGTTCTTC
TRBJ2-2	TRBV4-2	TRBD2	NA	CASSIIAGGTNTGELFF	TGTGCCAGCAGTATTATAGCGGGAGGGACGAACACCGGGGAGCTGTTTTTT
TRBJ2-3	TRBV6-6	TRBD2	once	CASSPPGLANEDTQYF	TGTGCCAGCAGTCCTCCGGGACTAGCGAATGAGGATACGCAGTATTTT
TRBJ2-2	TRBV7-2	TRBD2	NA	CASSSRLAGYTGELFF	TGTGCCAGCAGCTCCCGACTAGCGGGATACACCGGGGAGCTGTTTTTT
TRBJ1-2	TRBV6-5	NA	NA	CASSYRSGSPWAF	TGTGCCAGCAGTTATCGGTCAGGCAGCCCTTGGGCCTTC
TRBJ2-2	TRBV13	TRBD2	NA	CASSFPAGGTGELFF	TGTGCCAGCAGCTTCCCAGCGGGAGGTACCGGGGAGCTGTTTTTT
TRBJ2-7	TRBV19	TRBD2	NA	CASSMTSGSGEQYF	TGTGCCAGTAGTATGACTAGCGGGAGTGGGGAGCAGTACTTC
TRBJ2-1	TRBV6-4	TRBD2	NA	CASSDTTAGAYYNEQFF	TGTGCCAGCAGTGACACGACGGCGGGAGCCTACTACAATGAGCAGTTCTTC
TRBJ2-1	TRBV10-1	TRBD2	NA	CASRLGLAGCGFF	TGCGCCAGCAGGCTGGGACTAGCGGGATGCGGTTTCTTC
TRBJ1-2	TRBV6-1	TRBD1	NA	CASLRTGANYGYTF	TGTGCCAGCCTCCGGACAGGGGCCAACTATGGCTACACCTTC
TRBJ2-2	TRBV9	TRBD2	NA	CASSVRLAGGITGELFF	TGTGCCAGCAGCGTTCGACTAGCGGGAGGTATCACCGGGGAGCTGTTTTTT
TRBJ2-3	TRBV5-4	TRBD2	once	CASSLILAGGGTDTQYF	TGTGCCAGCAGCTTGATTCTAGCGGGGGGGGGCACAGATACGCAGTATTTT
TRBJ2-3	TRBV6-6	TRBD1	NA	CASSRPLTGGMDTQYF	TGTGCCAGCAGTAGACCTTTGACAGGGGGAATGGATACGCAGTATTTT
TRBJ2-7	TRBV6-5	NA	NA	CASSYSATGRGEQYF	TGTGCCAGCAGTTACTCTGCGACAGGTCGGGGCGAGCAGTACTTC
TRBJ2-3	TRBV2	NA	NA	CASSEGSRDTQYF	TGTGCCAGCAGTGAAGGGTCCAGAGATACGCAGTATTTT
TRBJ2-5	TRBV2	NA	NA	CASRETQYF	TGTGCCAGCCGGGAGACCCAGTACTTC